This entry lists 23 T cell receptor beta chains sequenced from one sample in a study of ipilimumab plus nivolumab after autologous stem cell transplantation. Sequenced by immunoSEQ multiplex PCR; TCRdb stores in-frame clones only, minus some. Among roughly 40,000 clones listed, 85% to 95% were seen once. The sample in question was PBMCs, obtained in a trial of ipilimumab plus nivolumab as post-transplant consolidation. All receptors come from a male donor with multiple myeloma.

The V and J genes are TRBV27 and TRBJ2-7; D gene ambiguous. V was clipped by 5 bases and J by 3 bases, with 11 bases between them. CDR3 length: 13 amino acids. Per the germline V gene, CDR1 is MNHEY and CDR2 is SMNVEV (reference sequence). The CDR3 coding sequence is TGTGCCAGCAGTCCCGGGTCCCTCTACGAGCAGTACTTC. This translates into CASSPGSLYEQYF.

This chain joins TRBV28 and TRBJ2-1, with TRBD2 identical over 8 bases. V lost 5 bases and J lost 4; bases outside the gene matches: 13. Germline V lookup: CDR1 MDHEN, CDR2 SYDVKM. CDR3 length: 17 residues. The CDR3 reads CASSPLWSGGPYNEQFF. CDR3 DNA: TGTGCCAGCAGTCCTTTATGGAGCGGGGGCCCTTACAATGAGCAGTTCTTC.

V is TRBV7-8 and J is TRBJ2-2; TRBD1 or TRBD2 may be the D gene (5 bases each). The germline V and J ends were trimmed by 11 bases and 3 bases, with 10 bases remaining between them. CDR1 is SGHVS and CDR2 is FQNEAQ in the germline V gene. The CDR3 runs to 12 residues. DNA for the CDR3: TGTGCCGTCGGGGCGGACACCGGGGAGCTGTTTTTT. Translated: CAVGADTGELFF.

This clone was found once. This chain connects TRBV28 to TRBJ1-5, with TRBD1 matching 8 bases. Per germline, CDR1 MDHEN and CDR2 SYDVKM. V gave up 7 bases and J gave up 3 bases; unmatched junction bases: 20. The CDR3 totals 19 residues. The CDR3 coding sequence is TGTGCCAGCACCCTTCCGTGGGGCCGGGGACAGGCCAACAATCAGCCCCAGCATTTT. It is translated as CASTLPWGRGQANNQPQHF.

This rearrangement joins TRBV27 to TRBJ2-1, with D maybe TRBD2 (6 bases). The CDR3 sequence is 18 residues long. V shed 4 bases and J shed 6 bases, with 25 bases lying between them. CDR1 MNHEY and CDR2 SMNVEV come from the germline V gene (reference sequence). The CDR3 spells CASSSRGGAGSVPNEQFF. The CDR3 DNA sequence: TGTGCCAGCAGTTCGAGGGGCGGGGCGGGATCGGTCCCCAATGAGCAGTTCTTC.

This clone is a singleton in its sample. This rearrangement joins TRBV6-5 to TRBJ1-1; D perhaps matches TRBD1 (5 bases). The CDR3 is 14 residues long. Looked up from germline, CDR1 is MNHEY and CDR2 is SVGAGI. V lost 2 bases and J lost 3, with 10 bases in between. CDR3 DNA: TGTGCCAGCAGTTACGGGGGGAGGGACACTGAAGCTTTCTTT. It yields the protein CASSYGGRDTEAFF.

This clone was seen a single time. The chain couples TRBV19 to TRBJ2-3; 9 nucleotides line up with TRBD1. Trimming at V came to 9 bases and at J to 1 base, leaving 5 bases not matched to a gene. The CDR3 has 14 residues. The germline CDR1 and CDR2 sequences are LNHDA and SQIVND (reference sequence). CDR3 loop: CASARDRGTDTQYF. As DNA, the CDR3 is TGTGCCAGCGCCCGGGACAGGGGCACAGATACGCAGTATTTT.

J is TRBJ1-2 and V is TRBV7-3, with D perhaps matching TRBD1 (6 bases). Germline CDR1 is SGHTA and CDR2 is FQGTGA. CDR3 length: 14 amino acids. Trimming took 2 bases from V and 5 from J, leaving 12 bases between them. This CDR3 is CASSLEGTIYGYTF. CDR3 nucleotide sequence: TGTGCCAGCAGCTTAGAGGGGACAATATATGGCTACACCTTC.

This chain connects TRBV6-1 to TRBJ2-1; TRBD1 aligns across 10 bases. The CDR3 spans 14 residues. The V segment lost 8 bases and the J segment 8 bases; nucleotides outside the gene matches: 9. The germline gives CDR1 MNHNS, CDR2 SASEGT. The CDR3 region is CASHRDRGPYEQFF. CDR3 DNA: TGTGCCAGCCACCGGGACAGGGGCCCCTATGAGCAGTTCTTC.

This chain links TRBV19 with TRBJ1-5; 7 bases agree with TRBD1. The CDR3 totals 15 residues. Germline CDR1 and CDR2: LNHDA and SQIVND (reference sequence). V shed 6 bases, J shed 0 bases, and the junction held 5 bases outside the gene matches. The chain's CDR3 is CASSRGQTSNQPQHF. DNA of the CDR3: TGTGCCAGTAGCAGGGGACAGACTAGCAATCAGCCCCAGCATTTT. Variable domain in full (rest from reference TRBV19 and TRBJ1-5): DGGITQSPKYLFRKEGQNVTLSCEQNLNHDAMYWYRQDPGQGLRLIYYSQIVNDFQKGDIAEGYSVSREKKESFPLTVTSAQKNPTAFYLCASSRGQTSNQPQHFGDGTRLSIL.

The chain is built from TRBV11-1 and TRBJ2-1; TRBD2 might be the D (6 bases). CDR3 size: 16 residues. Germline-derived CDR1 and CDR2 are SGHAT and FQDESV (reference sequence). V lost 5 bases and J 2 bases, leaving 16 bases between the germline ends. CDR3 in amino acids: CASSTRRDGTYNEQFF. CDR3 sequence (DNA): TGTGCCAGCAGCACCAGGAGGGACGGAACCTACAATGAGCAGTTCTTC.

The sample holds one count of this clone. The rearrangement uses TRBV18 and TRBJ2-7, with 7 bases identical to TRBD1. V lost 3 bases and J lost 0; bases outside the gene matches: 2. Germline-derived CDR1 and CDR2 are KGHSH and LQKENI. This CDR3 region has 14 residues. CDR3 DNA: TGTGCCAGCTCACCGGACAGGAGCTCCTACGAGCAGTACTTC. This gives the protein CASSPDRSSYEQYF. The whole variable domain, filled in from reference TRBV18 and TRBJ2-7, reads NAGVMQNPRHLVRRRGQEARLRCSPMKGHSHVYWYRQLPEEGLKFMVYLQKENIIDESGMPKERFSAEFPKEGPSILRIQQVVRGDSAAYFCASSPDRSSYEQYFGPGTRLTVT.

The chain has TRBV4-1 and TRBJ2-1; D perhaps matches TRBD1 (5 bases). V lost 0 bases to trimming and J lost 5 bases, with 14 bases between them. This CDR3 comprises 16 residues. Germline V lookup: CDR1 MGHRA, CDR2 YSYEKL. The CDR3 sequence is CASSQDGWGRDNEQFF. CDR3 nucleotides: TGCGCCAGCAGCCAAGATGGTTGGGGCAGGGACAATGAGCAGTTCTTC.

The chain joins TRBV7-6 to TRBJ2-5; D may be TRBD1 (7 bases). CDR3 length equals 16 residues. CDR1 and CDR2 (germline): SGHVS, FNYEAQ. Trimming shortened V by 5 bases and J by 3 bases, and 19 bases separated the two germline ends. The CDR3 spells CASSPGGGTAKETQYF. The CDR3 nucleotides are TGTGCCAGCAGCCCCGGTGGCGGGACAGCAAAAGAGACCCAGTACTTC. The complete variable domain, with remaining parts taken from reference TRBV7-6 and TRBJ2-5, reads GAGVSQSPRYKVTKRGQDVALRCDPISGHVSLYWYRQALGQGPEFLTYFNYEAQQDKSGLPNDRFSAERPEGSISTLTIQRTEQRDSAMYRCASSPGGGTAKETQYFGPGTRLLVL.

This sequence joins TRBV5-1 and TRBJ1-5; D is uncertain. Germline V gene data show CDR1 as SGHRS and CDR2 as YFSETQ. The CDR3 loop spans 14 amino acids. Between the trimmed V and J ends, which lost 0 bases and 4 bases, there was a span of 8 bases. CDR3 nucleotides: TGCGCCAGCAGCTTGGATGGGAGGAATCAGCCCCAGCATTTT. Its protein product is CASSLDGRNQPQHF.

The genes are TRBV18 and TRBJ2-5; D uncertain. The DNA end lines up better with TRBJ2-7; the J call may be wrong. The germline gives CDR1 KGHSH, CDR2 LQKENI. CDR3 length equals 12 residues. CDR3 sequence (DNA): TGTGCCAGCTCACCGGGCAGGTACGAGCAGTACTTC. It specifies CASSPGRYEQYF.

The CDR3 spells CSVVIGAAGELFF. The CDR3 coding sequence is TGCAGCGTTGTTATAGGGGCGGCCGGGGAGCTGTTTTTT. This chain links TRBV29-1 with TRBJ2-2; the D gene is possibly TRBD1 (5 bases). CDR1 and CDR2 from the germline V gene are SQVTM and ANQGSEA. The CDR3 spans 13 residues. Trimming took off 4 bases at V and 6 bases at J, with 12 bases between the two ends.

This clone was seen a single time. The chain carries TRBV12-5 and TRBJ2-2; weak D call: TRBD2 (5 bases). V was shortened by 6 bases and J by 6 bases, with 11 bases between the two germline ends. This CDR3 contains 13 residues. Per germline, CDR1 LGHNT and CDR2 FRNRAP. The CDR3 reads CASGELDSGELFF. CDR3 bases: TGTGCTAGTGGGGAACTAGATTCCGGGGAGCTGTTTTTT. The complete variable domain, with remaining parts taken from reference TRBV12-5 and TRBJ2-2, reads DARVTQTPRHKVTEMGQEVTMRCQPILGHNTVFWYRQTMMQGLELLAYFRNRAPLDDSGMPKDRFSAEMPDATLATLKIQPSEPRDSAVYFCASGELDSGELFFGEGSRLTVL.

The chain joins TRBV5-1 to TRBJ2-7; maybe TRBD1 (6 bases). Germline V CDR1 and CDR2: SGHRS, YFSETQ. V shed 4 bases and J shed 1 base, with 15 bases lying between them. The CDR3 covers 15 residues. CDR3 region: CASSPGQTSSYEQYF. CDR3 DNA sequence: TGCGCCAGCAGCCCCGGACAGACCTCATCCTACGAGCAGTACTTC.

V usage is TRBV7-2 and J usage is TRBJ2-3, with D uncertain. Trimming shortened V by 5 bases and J by 0 bases, and 9 bases separated the two germline ends. Germline V gene lookup returns CDR1 SGHTA and CDR2 FQGNSA. There are 14 residues in the CDR3. The CDR3 nucleotides read TGTGCCAGCAGCCGGGCTCCTAGCACAGATACGCAGTATTTT. Amino acids: CASSRAPSTDTQYF.

This clone has just one count. The CDR3 spells CASSVNVKGNGRAHEQFF. As DNA, the CDR3 is TGTGCCAGTAGTGTCAACGTCAAAGGCAACGGGAGGGCGCATGAGCAGTTCTTC. The rearrangement uses TRBV19 and TRBJ2-1, with 8 bases fitting TRBD2. Germline CDR1 is LNHDA and CDR2 is SQIVND (reference sequence). The CDR3 covers 18 residues. The ends lost 5 bases at V and 8 bases at J; junction bases unmatched: 20.

The gene calls are TRBV11-3 and TRBJ2-7, with TRBD2 as a possible D gene (6 bases). Trimming shortened V by 3 bases and J by 0 bases, and 9 bases separated the two germline ends. CDR1 and CDR2 from the germline V gene are SGHNT and YENEEA. The CDR3 has 14 residues. Written as DNA, the CDR3 is TGTGCCAGCAGCTTCCCTAGCGACTCCTACGAGCAGTACTTC. The encoded protein is CASSFPSDSYEQYF. Complete variable domain (other parts from reference TRBV11-3 and TRBJ2-7): EAGVVQSPRYKIIEKKQPVAFWCNPISGHNTLYWYLQNLGQGPELLIRYENEEAVDDSQLPKDRFSAERLKGVDSTLKIQPAELGDSAVYLCASSFPSDSYEQYFGPGTRLTVT.

This clone showed up just once. The rearrangement links TRBV2 to TRBJ1-3; no firm D call. The CDR3 runs to 14 residues. With 7 bases removed from V and 2 bases from J, the gap between germline ends came to 12 bases. CDR1 and CDR2 (germline): SNHLY, FYNNEI. The CDR3 reads CASITPVAGNTIYF. The CDR3 bases are TGTGCCAGCATCACTCCTGTGGCTGGAAACACCATATATTTT. The entire variable domain, with the rest obtained from reference TRBV2 and TRBJ1-3, is as follows: EPEVTQTPSHQVTQMGQEVILRCVPISNHLYFYWYRQILGQKVEFLVSFYNNEISEKSEIFDDQFSVERPDGSNFTLKIRSTKLEDSAMYFCASITPVAGNTIYFGEGSWLTVV.